This TCR beta chain was retrieved from a study of identifying expanded T cells in peripheral blood. Some clones are missing from TCRdb's copy, which holds only in-frame ones; the method was immunoSEQ multiplex PCR. The data show around 100,000 clones, around 89% seen once. Trimming pared 1 base from V and 5 bases from J, leaving 11 bases between. In germline, CDR1 is KGHSY, CDR2 FQNENV. CDR3 size: 14 residues. No infections or other immune events were documented during collection. The TCR comes from a person aged 18 to 75 in good health. Sequenced: blood. V is TRBV16 and J is TRBJ1-1; D possibly corresponds to TRBD1 (5 bases). DNA of the CDR3: TGTGCCAGCAGCCAATTTGGGGGTGGTACTGAAGCTTTCTTT. Amino acid sequence: CASSQFGGGTEAFF.